What follows are 3 T cell receptor beta chains derived from one specimen sequenced in a study of cytomegalovirus exposure and HLA in healthy donors. The PCR had 60 Vbeta and 13 Jbeta primers. Measured with immunoSEQ multiplex PCR; TCRdb has only the in-frame clones, and not every one. Among 150,000 to 200,000 clones listed, roughly 12% were seen once. The specimen was PBMCs. The receptors stem from a man aged 45-65 years in good health and CMV-seropositive.

With regard to this clone: Other DNA sequences within the sample encode an identical CDR3. The chain is built from TRBV7-3 and TRBJ2-2; TRBD1 matches 11 bases. The CDR3 covers 15 residues. V shed 6 bases, J shed 4 bases, and the junction held 4 bases outside the gene matches. Germline V gene sequence: CDR1 SGHTA, CDR2 FQGTGA. This chain's CDR3 is CASSPGTGGTGELFF. CDR3 in DNA: TGTGCCAGCAGTCCCGGGACAGGGGGCACCGGGGAGCTGTTTTTT.

A few counts support this clone. This chain links TRBV7-9 with TRBJ2-6; no definite D call. The germline V gene has CDR1 SEHNR and CDR2 FQNEAQ (reference sequence). This CDR3 spans 18 amino acids. Trimming shortened V by 1 base and J by 0 bases, and 13 bases separated the two germline ends. Here the CDR3 reads CASSLVGQLTSGANVLTF. The CDR3 nucleotides read TGTGCCAGCAGCTTAGTTGGGCAGCTTACCTCTGGGGCCAACGTCCTGACTTTC.

The V and J genes are TRBV5-1 and TRBJ1-1; no clear D. The CDR3 contains 14 residues. V lost 1 base and J lost 2, with 9 bases in between. Germline CDR1 and CDR2: SGHRS and YFSETQ. The CDR3, as DNA: TGCGCCAGCAGCTTGAACTGGGCTAACACTGAAGCTTTCTTT. This codes for CASSLNWANTEAFF.